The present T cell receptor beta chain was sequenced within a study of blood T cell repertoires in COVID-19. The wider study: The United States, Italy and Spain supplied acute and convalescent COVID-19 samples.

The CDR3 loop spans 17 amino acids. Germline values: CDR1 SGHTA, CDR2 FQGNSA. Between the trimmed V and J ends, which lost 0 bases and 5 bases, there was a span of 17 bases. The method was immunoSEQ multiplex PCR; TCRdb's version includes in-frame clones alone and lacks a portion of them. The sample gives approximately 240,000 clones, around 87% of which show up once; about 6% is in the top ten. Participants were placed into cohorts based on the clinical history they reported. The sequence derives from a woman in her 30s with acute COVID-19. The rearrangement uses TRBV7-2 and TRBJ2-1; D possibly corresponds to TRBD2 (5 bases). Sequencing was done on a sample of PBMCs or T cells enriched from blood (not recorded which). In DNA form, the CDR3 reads TGTGCCAGCAGCTTAGCCCGTTGGGCGATGAGGGACAATGAGCAGTTCTTC. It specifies CASSLARWAMRDNEQFF.